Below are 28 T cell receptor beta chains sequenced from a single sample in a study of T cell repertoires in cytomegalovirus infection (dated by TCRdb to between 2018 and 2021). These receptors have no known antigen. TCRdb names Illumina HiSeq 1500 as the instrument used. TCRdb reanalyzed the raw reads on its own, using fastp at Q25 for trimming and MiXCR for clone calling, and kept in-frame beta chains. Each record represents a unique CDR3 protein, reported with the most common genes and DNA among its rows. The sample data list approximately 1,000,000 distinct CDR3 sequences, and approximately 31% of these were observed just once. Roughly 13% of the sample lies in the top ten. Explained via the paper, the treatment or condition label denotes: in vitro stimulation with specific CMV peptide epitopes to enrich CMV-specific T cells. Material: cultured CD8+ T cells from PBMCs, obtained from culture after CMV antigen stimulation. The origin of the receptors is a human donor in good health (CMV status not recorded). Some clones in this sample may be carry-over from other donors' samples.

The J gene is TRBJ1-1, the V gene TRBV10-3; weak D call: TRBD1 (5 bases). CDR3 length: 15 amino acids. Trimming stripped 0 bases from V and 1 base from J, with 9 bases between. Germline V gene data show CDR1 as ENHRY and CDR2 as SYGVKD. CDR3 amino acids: CAISESAGRNTEAFF. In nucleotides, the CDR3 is TGTGCCATCAGTGAGTCGGCAGGGAGGAACACTGAAGCTTTCTTT.

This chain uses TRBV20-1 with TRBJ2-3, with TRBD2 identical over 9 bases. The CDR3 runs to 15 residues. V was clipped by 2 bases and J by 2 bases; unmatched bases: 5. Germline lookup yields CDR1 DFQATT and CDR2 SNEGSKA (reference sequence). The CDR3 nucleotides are TGCAGTGCTAGAATCCTAGCGGGGACCACAGATACGCAGTATTTT. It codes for CSARILAGTTDTQYF.

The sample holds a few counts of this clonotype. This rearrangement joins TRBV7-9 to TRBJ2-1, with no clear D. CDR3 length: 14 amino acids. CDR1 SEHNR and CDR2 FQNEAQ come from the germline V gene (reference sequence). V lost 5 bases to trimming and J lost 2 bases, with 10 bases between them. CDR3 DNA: TGTGCCAGCAGCCTCCCGGCCCCCTACAATGAGCAGTTCTTC. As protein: CASSLPAPYNEQFF.

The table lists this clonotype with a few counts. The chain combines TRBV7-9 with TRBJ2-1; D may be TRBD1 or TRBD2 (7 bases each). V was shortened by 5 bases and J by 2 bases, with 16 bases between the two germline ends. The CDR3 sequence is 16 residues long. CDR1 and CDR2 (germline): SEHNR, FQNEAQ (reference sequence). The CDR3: CASSPSGGGAYNEQFF. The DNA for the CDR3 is TGTGCCAGCAGCCCCTCAGGGGGGGGGGCCTACAATGAGCAGTTCTTC.

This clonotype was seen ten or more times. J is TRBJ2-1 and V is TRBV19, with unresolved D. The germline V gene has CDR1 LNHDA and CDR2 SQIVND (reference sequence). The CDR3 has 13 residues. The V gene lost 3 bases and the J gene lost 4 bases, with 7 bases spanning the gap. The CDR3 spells CASSIPPYNEQFF. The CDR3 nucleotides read TGTGCCAGTAGTATCCCGCCTTACAATGAGCAGTTCTTC.

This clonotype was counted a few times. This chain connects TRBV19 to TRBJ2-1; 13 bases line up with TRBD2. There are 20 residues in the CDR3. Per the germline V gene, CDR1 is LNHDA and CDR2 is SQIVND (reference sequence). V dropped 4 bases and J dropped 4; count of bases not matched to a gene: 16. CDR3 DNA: TGTGCCAGTAGTACCGCCAGACTAGCGGGGGGCCGCCGCACTTACAATGAGCAGTTCTTC. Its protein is CASSTARLAGGRRTYNEQFF.

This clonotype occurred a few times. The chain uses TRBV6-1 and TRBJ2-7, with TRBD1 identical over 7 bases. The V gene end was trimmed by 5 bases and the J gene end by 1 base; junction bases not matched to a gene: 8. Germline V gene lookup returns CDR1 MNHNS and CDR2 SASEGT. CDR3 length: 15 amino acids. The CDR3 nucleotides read TGTGCCAGCAGTTTTTTCTACAGGGGATCCTACGAGCAGTACGTC. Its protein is CASSFFYRGSYEQYV.

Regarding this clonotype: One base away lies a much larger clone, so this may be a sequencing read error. CDR3 in DNA: TGCAGCGCTGAGGAGAGCATGAACACTGAAGCTTTCTTT. Protein sequence: CSAEESMNTEAFF. This rearrangement joins TRBV29-1 to TRBJ1-1; D ambiguous. The CDR3 consists of 13 residues. The germline V and J ends were trimmed by 7 bases and 0 bases, with 12 bases remaining between them. Germline V CDR1 and CDR2: SQVTM, ANQGSEA.

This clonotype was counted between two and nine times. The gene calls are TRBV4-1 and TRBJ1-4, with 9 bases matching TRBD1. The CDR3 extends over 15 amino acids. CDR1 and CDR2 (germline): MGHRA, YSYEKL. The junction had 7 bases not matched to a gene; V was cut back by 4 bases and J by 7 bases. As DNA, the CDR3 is TGCGCCAGCAGCCTCCGTGGACAGGGGAGTGAAAAACTGTTTTTT. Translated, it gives CASSLRGQGSEKLFF.

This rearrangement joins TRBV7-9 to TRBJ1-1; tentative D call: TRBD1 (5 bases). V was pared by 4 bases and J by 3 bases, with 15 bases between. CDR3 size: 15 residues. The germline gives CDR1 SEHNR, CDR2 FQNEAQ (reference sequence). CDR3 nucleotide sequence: TGTGCCAGCAGCTCTTGGGACCAGGCTGACACTGAAGCTTTCTTT. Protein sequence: CASSSWDQADTEAFF.

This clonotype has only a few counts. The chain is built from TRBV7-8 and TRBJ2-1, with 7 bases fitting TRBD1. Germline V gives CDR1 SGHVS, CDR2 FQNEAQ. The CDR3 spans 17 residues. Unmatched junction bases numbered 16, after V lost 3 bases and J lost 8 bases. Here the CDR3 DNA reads TGTGCCAGCAGCTTCCTTAAGGCGTATCGGCAGGGGGATGAGCAGTTCTTC. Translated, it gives CASSFLKAYRQGDEQFF.

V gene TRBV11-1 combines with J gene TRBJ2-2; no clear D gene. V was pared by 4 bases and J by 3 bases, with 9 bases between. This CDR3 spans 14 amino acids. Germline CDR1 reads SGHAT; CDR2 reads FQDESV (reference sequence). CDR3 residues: CASSYGIHTGELFF. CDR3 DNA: TGTGCCAGCAGCTATGGGATTCACACCGGGGAGCTGTTTTTT.

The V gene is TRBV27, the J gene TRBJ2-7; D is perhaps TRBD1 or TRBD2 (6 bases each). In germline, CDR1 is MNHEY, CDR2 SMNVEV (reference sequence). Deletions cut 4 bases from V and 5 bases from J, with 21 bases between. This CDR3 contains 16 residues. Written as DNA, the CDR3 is TGTGCCAGCAGTTCCCCGGCCCAAGGGGGGCGAGACGAGCAGTACTTC. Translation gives CASSSPAQGGRDEQYF.

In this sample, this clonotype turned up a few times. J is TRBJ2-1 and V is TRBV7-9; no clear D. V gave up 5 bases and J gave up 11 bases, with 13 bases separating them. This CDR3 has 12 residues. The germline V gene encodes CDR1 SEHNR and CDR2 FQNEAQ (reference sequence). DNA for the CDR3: TGTGCCAGCAGCCCCCGTTTGGACCAGCAGTTCTTC. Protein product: CASSPRLDQQFF.

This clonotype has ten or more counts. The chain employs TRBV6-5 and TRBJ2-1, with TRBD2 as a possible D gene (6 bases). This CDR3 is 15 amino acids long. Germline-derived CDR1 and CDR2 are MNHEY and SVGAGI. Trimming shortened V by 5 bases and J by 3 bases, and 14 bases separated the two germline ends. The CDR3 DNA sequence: TGTGCCAGCAGTCACGCTAGCGATTACTACAATGAGCAGTTCTTC. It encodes CASSHASDYYNEQFF.

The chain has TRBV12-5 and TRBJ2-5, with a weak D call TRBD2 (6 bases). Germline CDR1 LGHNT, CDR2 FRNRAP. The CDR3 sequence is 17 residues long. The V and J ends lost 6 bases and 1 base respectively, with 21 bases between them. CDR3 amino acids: CASGPPRDFRSQETQYF. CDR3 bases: TGTGCTAGTGGCCCGCCAAGGGACTTCCGTAGCCAAGAGACCCAGTACTTC.

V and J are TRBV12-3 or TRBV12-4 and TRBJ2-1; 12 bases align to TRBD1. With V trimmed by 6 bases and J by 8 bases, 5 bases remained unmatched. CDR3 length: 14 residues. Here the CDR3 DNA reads TGTGCCAGCAGGGGACAGGGGGCCGTATATGAGCAGTTCTTC. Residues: CASRGQGAVYEQFF.

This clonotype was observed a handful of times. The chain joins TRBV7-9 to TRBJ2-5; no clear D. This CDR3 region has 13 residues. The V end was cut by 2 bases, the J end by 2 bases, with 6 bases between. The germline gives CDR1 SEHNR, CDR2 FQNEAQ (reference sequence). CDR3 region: CASSLKDQETQYF. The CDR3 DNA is TGTGCCAGCAGCTTAAAGGATCAAGAGACCCAGTACTTC. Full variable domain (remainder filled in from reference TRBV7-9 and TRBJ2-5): DTGVSQNPRHKITKRGQNVTFRCDPISEHNRLYWYRQTLGQGPEFLTYFQNEAQLEKSRLLSDRFSAERPKGSFSTLEIQRTEQGDSAMYLCASSLKDQETQYFGPGTRLLVL.

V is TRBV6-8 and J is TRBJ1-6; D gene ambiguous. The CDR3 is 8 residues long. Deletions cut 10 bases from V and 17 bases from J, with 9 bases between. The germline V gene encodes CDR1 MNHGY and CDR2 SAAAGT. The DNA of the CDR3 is TGTGCCATCGTAATGATCCACTTT. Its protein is CAIVMIHF.

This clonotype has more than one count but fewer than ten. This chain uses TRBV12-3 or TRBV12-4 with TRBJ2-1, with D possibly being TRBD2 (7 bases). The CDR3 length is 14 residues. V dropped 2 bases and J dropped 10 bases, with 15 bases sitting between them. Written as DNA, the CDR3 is TGTGCCAGCAGTTTACAAGGGGGGGGAGGGGAGCAGTTCTTC. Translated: CASSLQGGGGEQFF.

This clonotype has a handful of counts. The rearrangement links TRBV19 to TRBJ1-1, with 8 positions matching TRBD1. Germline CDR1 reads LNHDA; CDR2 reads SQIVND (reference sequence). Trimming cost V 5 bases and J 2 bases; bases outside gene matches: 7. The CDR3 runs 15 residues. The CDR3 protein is CASSSRAGGNTEAFF. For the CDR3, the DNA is TGTGCCAGTAGTTCCCGGGCAGGGGGCAACACTGAAGCTTTCTTT.

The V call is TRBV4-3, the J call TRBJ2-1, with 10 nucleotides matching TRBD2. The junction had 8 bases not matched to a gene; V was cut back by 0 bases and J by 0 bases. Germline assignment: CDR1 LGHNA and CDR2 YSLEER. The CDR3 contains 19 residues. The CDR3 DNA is TGCGCCAGCAGCCAAGAATCTAGCGGGGGCCCCAGCTCCTACAATGAGCAGTTCTTC. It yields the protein CASSQESSGGPSSYNEQFF.

In nucleotides, the CDR3 is TGTGCCAGCAGCCAAGAGGACGGACAGGCCGGGGAGCTGTTTTTT. Translating gives CASSQEDGQAGELFF. This sequence joins TRBV3-1 and TRBJ2-2, with 7 nucleotides matching TRBD1. Per germline, CDR1 LGHDT and CDR2 YNNKEL (reference sequence). J gave up 6 bases and V 0 bases, and 4 bases lay outside the gene matches. The CDR3 is 15 residues long.

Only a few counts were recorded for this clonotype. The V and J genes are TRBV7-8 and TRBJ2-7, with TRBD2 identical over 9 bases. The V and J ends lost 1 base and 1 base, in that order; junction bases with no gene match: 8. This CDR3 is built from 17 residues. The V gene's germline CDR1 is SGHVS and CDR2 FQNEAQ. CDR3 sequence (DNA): TGTGCCAGCAGCTTAGAGGAGCGGGGGGCCAGATCCTACGAGCAGTACGTC. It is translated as CASSLEERGARSYEQYV.

The DNA of the CDR3 is TGCAGTGTCCCGGGACTAGCAATTTCCGAGCAGTACTTC. This sequence encodes CSVPGLAISEQYF. The chain joins TRBV20-1 to TRBJ2-7, with 9 positions matching TRBD2. Trimming cost V 7 bases and J 6 bases; bases outside gene matches: 10. The CDR3 is 13 residues long. Germline V gene data show CDR1 as DFQATT and CDR2 as SNEGSKA (reference sequence).

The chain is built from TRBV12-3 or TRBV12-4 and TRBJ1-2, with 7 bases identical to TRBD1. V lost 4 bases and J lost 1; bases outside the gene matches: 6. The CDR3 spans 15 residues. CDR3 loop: CASSSGQRLNYGYTF. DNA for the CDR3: TGTGCCAGCAGTTCGGGACAGAGACTTAACTATGGCTACACCTTC.

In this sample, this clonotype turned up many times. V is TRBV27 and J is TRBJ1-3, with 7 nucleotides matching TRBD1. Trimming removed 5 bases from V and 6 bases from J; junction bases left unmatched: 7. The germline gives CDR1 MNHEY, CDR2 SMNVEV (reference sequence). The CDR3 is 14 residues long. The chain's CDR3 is CASSPTGAVNTIYF. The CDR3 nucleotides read TGTGCCAGCAGTCCAACAGGGGCTGTAAACACCATATATTTT.

The CDR3: CASRRGGFNDIFYGYTF. For the CDR3, the DNA is TGTGCCAGCAGACGGGGGGGATTCAATGATATATTTTATGGCTACACCTTC. The rearrangement uses TRBV28 and TRBJ1-2; D is possibly TRBD1 (5 bases). The CDR3 spans 17 residues. CDR1 MDHEN and CDR2 SYDVKM come from the germline V gene. Between the trimmed V and J ends, which lost 6 bases and 5 bases, there was a span of 25 bases.